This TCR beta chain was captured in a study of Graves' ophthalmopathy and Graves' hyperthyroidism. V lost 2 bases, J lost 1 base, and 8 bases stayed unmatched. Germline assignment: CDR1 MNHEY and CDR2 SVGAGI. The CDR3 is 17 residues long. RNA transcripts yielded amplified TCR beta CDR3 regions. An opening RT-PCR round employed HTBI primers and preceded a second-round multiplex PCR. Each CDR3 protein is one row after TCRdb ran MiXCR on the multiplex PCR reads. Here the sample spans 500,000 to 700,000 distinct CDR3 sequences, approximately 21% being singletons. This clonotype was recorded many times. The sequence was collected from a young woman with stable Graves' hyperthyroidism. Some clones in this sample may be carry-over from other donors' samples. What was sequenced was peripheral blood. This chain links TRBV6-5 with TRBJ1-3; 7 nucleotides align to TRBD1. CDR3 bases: TGTGCCAGCAGTTACGCTAGGACAGGCGCTTCTGGAAACACCATATATTTT. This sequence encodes CASSYARTGASGNTIYF.